The subject of this entry is one TCR beta chain. The sample belongs to a study of CD8 T cells in Susac syndrome. With random hexamers, roughly 0.45 to 1 ug RNA was reverse transcribed. TCRdb ran MiXCR on the immunoSEQ multiplex PCR reads and lists one entry per CDR3 protein. The data hold about 120,000 distinct CDR3 sequences, with under 96% observed a single time. The germline V gene has CDR1 MNHEY and CDR2 SVGEGT. V was cut by 11 bases and J by 2 bases, with 6 bases left in between. This CDR3 comprises 10 residues. The clonotype comes from a human donor with Susac syndrome. The sequencing sample was made of CD4+ T cells from PBMCs. This chain links TRBV6-2 or TRBV6-3 with TRBJ2-5, with D possibly being TRBD2 (6 bases). CDR3 protein: CAGGQETQYF. For the CDR3, the DNA is TGTGCCGGGGGGCAAGAGACCCAGTACTTC.